A single sample is the source of the 11 T cell receptor beta chains below, sequenced in a study of blood T cells in healthy people across ages. The second PCR ran roughly 6 to 11 cycles with a sample-barcoded 5' primer and J-beta primers. TCRdb re-called the 5' RACE reads with MiXCR, one entry per CDR3 protein. The sample holds fewer than 2,000,000 distinct CDR3 sequences, roughly 32% seen once. The material sequenced was blood. These TCRs come from a woman aged 30 to 39 in good health.

CDR3 region: CASSYSRGADSNQPQHF. In DNA, the CDR3 is TGTGCCAGCAGTTACTCGAGAGGGGCCGACAGCAATCAGCCCCAGCATTTT. The chain combines TRBV6-6 with TRBJ1-5, with D perhaps matching TRBD1 (5 bases). The CDR3 is made up of 17 amino acids. V gave up 0 bases and J gave up 1 base, with 13 bases separating them. CDR1 is MNHNY and CDR2 is SVGAGI in the germline V gene (reference sequence).

This clonotype has more than one count but fewer than ten. The gene calls are TRBV4-2 and TRBJ2-5; D gene unclear. The CDR3 extends over 13 amino acids. With 4 bases removed from V and 4 bases from J, the gap between germline ends came to 10 bases. Germline CDR1 and CDR2: LGHNA and YNFKEQ. CDR3 coding DNA: TGTGCCAGCAGCCGGGAAAGGCGAGAGACCCAGTACTTC. Protein sequence: CASSRERRETQYF.

The gene calls are TRBV5-4 and TRBJ2-1; 8 positions agree with TRBD2. CDR1 SGHNT and CDR2 YYREEE come from the germline V gene (reference sequence). Unmatched junction bases numbered 8, after V lost 1 base and J lost 5 bases. This CDR3 spans 16 amino acids. CDR3 region: CASSLRRGGLDNEQFF. In DNA form, the CDR3 reads TGTGCCAGCAGCTTGAGACGGGGGGGCCTCGACAATGAGCAGTTCTTC. The full variable domain, its missing parts supplied by reference TRBV5-4 and TRBJ2-1, is ETGVTQSPTHLIKTRGQQVTLRCSSQSGHNTVSWYQQALGQGPQFIFQYYREEENGRGNFPPRFSGLQFPNYSSELNVNALELDDSALYLCASSLRRGGLDNEQFFGPGTRLTVL.

This clonotype was found a few times. The chain joins TRBV6-2 or TRBV6-3 to TRBJ1-2, with unresolved D. V lost 6 bases, J lost 6 bases, and 11 bases lay in between. The CDR3 runs to 12 residues. The V gene's germline CDR1 is MNHEY and CDR2 SVGEGT. In nucleotides, the CDR3 is TGTGCCAGCAGCCCGGGGAGCCATGGCTACACCTTC. Encoded protein: CASSPGSHGYTF.

This clonotype came up a few times. V and J are TRBV4-2 and TRBJ2-2; 12 bases are a match to TRBD2. The CDR3 spans 17 residues. V shed 4 bases and J 2 bases; nucleotides not matched to a gene: 5. The germline V gene encodes CDR1 LGHNA and CDR2 YNFKEQ. The CDR3 loop reads CASSPTSGGLNTGELFF. CDR3 DNA sequence: TGTGCCAGCAGCCCGACTAGCGGGGGATTAAACACCGGGGAGCTGTTTTTT.

The rearrangement links TRBV14 to TRBJ2-7; 10 bases match TRBD2. CDR3 length: 16 residues. Germline V lookup: CDR1 SGHDN, CDR2 FVKESK. V lost 4 bases, J lost 3 bases, and 9 bases stayed unmatched. CDR3 sequence reads: CASSPLSSGGSYEQYF. In DNA form, the CDR3 reads TGTGCCAGCAGCCCCCTCAGTAGCGGGGGGAGCTACGAGCAGTACTTC.

This clonotype was seen only a few times. V gene TRBV7-2 combines with J gene TRBJ2-5, with 13 bases lining up with TRBD2. Germline V lookup: CDR1 SGHTA, CDR2 FQGNSA. V gave up 11 bases and J gave up 1 base; unmatched junction bases: 4. The CDR3 has 14 amino acids. Here the CDR3 DNA reads TGTGCCTCCGGGACTAGCGGGACCCAAGAGACCCAGTACTTC. This sequence encodes CASGTSGTQETQYF.

This clonotype was counted only a few times. This chain connects TRBV7-8 to TRBJ2-7, with 12 positions matching TRBD2. CDR1 and CDR2 (germline): SGHVS, FQNEAQ. This CDR3 has 15 residues. V shed 6 bases, J shed 6 bases, and the junction held 9 bases outside the gene matches. The CDR3, as DNA: TGTGCCAGCAGTCCTAGCGGGAGGGATCAGGGCGAGCAGTACTTC. The encoded protein is CASSPSGRDQGEQYF.

This clonotype was picked up many times. The genes are TRBV27 and TRBJ1-6; 8 bases fit TRBD1. Germline values: CDR1 MNHEY, CDR2 SMNVEV (reference sequence). CDR3 length: 14 amino acids. Trimming took 5 bases from V and 8 from J; bases not matched to a gene: 5. As DNA, the CDR3 is TGTGCCAGCAGTCCCGGACAGGGTTATTCACCCCTCCACTTT. Its translation: CASSPGQGYSPLHF.

This clonotype was seen ten or more times. The genes are TRBV7-2 and TRBJ2-7, with D perhaps TRBD2 (6 bases). Trimming removed 2 bases from V and 4 bases from J, with 15 bases in between. The CDR3 runs 15 residues. Germline values: CDR1 SGHTA, CDR2 FQGNSA. CDR3 in amino acids: CASSLSRGSLYEQYF. The CDR3 DNA sequence: TGTGCCAGCAGCTTATCCCGGGGGAGTTTATACGAGCAGTACTTC.

The V call is TRBV6-6, the J call TRBJ1-1; 10 nucleotides agree with TRBD1. Trimming took 5 bases from V and 2 from J; bases not matched to a gene: 5. Germline lookup yields CDR1 MNHNY and CDR2 SVGAGI (reference sequence). The CDR3 is 15 residues long. This chain's CDR3 is CASSPRQGANTEAFF. CDR3 nucleotides: TGTGCCAGCAGTCCCCGACAGGGGGCAAACACTGAAGCTTTCTTT.